This TCR beta chain appears in the sequencing data of a study of spatial heterogeneity in lung cancer. The time point was: sample taken at primary tumor resection. Tumor, nontumor lung or frozen PBMC supplied whole RNA, sequenced without sorting. Germline-derived CDR1 and CDR2 are MNHEY and SVGAGI. The CDR3 covers 14 residues. Trimming shortened V by 6 bases and J by 2 bases, and 14 bases separated the two germline ends. Notes on the study in general: Expanded intratumoral alpha and beta TCR counts tracked tumor mutation counts.

About this clonotype itself: Its antigen is unknown.

Each molecule of TCR cDNA was tagged with one unique molecular identifier. One entry per CDR3 protein, called by TCRdb with MiXCR from the 5' RACE reads. The sample holds about 6,900 distinct CDR3 sequences, 12% seen once. Sequencing was performed on lung tumor tissue, taken at surgery. This clonotype originated in a male donor with early-stage non-small cell lung cancer. V usage is TRBV6-5 and J usage is TRBJ2-7; D assignment may be TRBD1 or TRBD2 (5 bases each). Here the CDR3 DNA reads TGTGCCAGCAGCCGGGACGGCCGAACCTACGAGCAGTACTTC. This encodes CASSRDGRTYEQYF.